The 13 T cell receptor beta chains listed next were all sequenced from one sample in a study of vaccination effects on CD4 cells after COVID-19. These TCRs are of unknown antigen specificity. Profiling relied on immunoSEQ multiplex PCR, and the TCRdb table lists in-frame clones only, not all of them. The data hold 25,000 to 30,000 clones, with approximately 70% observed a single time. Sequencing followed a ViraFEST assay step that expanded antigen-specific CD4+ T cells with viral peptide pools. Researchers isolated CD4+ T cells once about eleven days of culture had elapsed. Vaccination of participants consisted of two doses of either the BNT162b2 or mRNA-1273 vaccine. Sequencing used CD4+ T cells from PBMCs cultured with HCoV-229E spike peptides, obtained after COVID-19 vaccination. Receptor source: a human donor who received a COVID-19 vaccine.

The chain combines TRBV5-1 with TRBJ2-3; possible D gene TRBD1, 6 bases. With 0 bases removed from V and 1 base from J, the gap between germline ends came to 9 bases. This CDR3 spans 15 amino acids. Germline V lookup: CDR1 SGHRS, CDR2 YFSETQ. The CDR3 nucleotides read TGCGCCAGCAGCTTGGAGGGGGTCGGCACAGATACGCAGTATTTT. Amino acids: CASSLEGVGTDTQYF.

The CDR3 region has the DNA TGCGCCAGCAGCTTGCAGTCAGGGGATCAGCCCCAGCATTTT. This codes for CASSLQSGDQPQHF. The V gene is TRBV5-1, the J gene TRBJ1-5; D is perhaps TRBD1 (6 bases). The CDR3 spans 14 residues. The V and J ends lost 1 base and 5 bases respectively, with 10 bases between them. CDR1 is SGHRS, CDR2 YFSETQ, per germline.

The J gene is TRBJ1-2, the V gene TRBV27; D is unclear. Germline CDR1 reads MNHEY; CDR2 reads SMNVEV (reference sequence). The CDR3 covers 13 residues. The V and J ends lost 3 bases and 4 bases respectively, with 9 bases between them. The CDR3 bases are TGTGCCAGCAGTTTTAGCAGCTCCTATGGCTACACCTTC. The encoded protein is CASSFSSSYGYTF.

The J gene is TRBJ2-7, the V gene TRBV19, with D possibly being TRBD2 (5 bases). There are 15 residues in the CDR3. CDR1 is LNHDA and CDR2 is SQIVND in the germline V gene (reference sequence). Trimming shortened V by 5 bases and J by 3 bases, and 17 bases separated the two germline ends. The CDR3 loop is CASSPPGRTHYEQYF. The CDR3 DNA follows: TGTGCCAGTAGTCCTCCCGGCAGGACTCACTACGAGCAGTACTTC.

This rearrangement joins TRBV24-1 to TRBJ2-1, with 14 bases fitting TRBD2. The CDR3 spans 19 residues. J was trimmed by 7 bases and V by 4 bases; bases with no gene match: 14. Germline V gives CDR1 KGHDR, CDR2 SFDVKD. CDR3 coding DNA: TGTGCCACCAGTGACCCGACTAGCGGGGGGGCCGGCCCCTTGAATGAGCAGTTCTTC. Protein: CATSDPTSGGAGPLNEQFF.

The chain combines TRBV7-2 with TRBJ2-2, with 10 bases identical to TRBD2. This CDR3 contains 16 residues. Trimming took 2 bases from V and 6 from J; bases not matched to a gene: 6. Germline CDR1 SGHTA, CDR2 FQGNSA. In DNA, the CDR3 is TGTGCCAGCAGCTTACGGCCTAGCGGGAGTTCCGGGGAGCTGTTTTTT. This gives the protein CASSLRPSGSSGELFF.

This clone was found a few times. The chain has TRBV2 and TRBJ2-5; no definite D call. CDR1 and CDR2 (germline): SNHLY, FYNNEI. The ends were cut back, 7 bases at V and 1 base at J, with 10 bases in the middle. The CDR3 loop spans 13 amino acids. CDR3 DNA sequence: TGTGCCAGCAATGGGGTTTTCCAAGAGACCCAGTACTTC. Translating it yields CASNGVFQETQYF.

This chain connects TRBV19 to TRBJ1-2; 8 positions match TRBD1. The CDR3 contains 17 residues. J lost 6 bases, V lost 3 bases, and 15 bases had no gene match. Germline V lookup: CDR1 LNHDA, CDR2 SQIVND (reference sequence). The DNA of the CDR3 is TGTGCCAGTAGTATCCCCCCGGGATTGGCAGGGGGCGATGGCTACACCTTC. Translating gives CASSIPPGLAGGDGYTF.

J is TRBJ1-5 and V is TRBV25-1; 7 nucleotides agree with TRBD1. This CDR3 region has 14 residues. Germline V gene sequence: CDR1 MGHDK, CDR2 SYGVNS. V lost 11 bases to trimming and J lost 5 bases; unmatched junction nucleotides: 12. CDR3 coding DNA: TGTGCCGCACAGAGGCAGGGGGGTTATCAGCCCCAGCATTTT. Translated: CAAQRQGGYQPQHF. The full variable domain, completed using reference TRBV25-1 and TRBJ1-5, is EADIYQTPRYLVIGTGKKITLECSQTMGHDKMYWYQQDPGMELHLIHYSYGVNSTEKGDLSSESTVSRIRTEHFPLTLESARPSHTSQYLCAAQRQGGYQPQHFGDGTRLSIL.

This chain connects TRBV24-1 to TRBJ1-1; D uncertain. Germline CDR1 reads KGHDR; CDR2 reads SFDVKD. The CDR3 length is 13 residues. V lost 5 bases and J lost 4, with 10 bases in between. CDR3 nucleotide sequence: TGTGCCACCAGTGGTCCAGGCGGCACTGAAGCTTTCTTT. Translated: CATSGPGGTEAFF.

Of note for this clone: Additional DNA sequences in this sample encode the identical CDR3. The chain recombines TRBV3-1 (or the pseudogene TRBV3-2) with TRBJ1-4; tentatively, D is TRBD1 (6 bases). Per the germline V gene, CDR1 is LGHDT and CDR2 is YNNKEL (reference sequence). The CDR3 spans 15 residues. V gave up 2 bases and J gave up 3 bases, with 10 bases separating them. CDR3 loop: CASSQSQGANEKLFF. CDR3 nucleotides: TGTGCCAGCAGCCAATCACAGGGAGCTAATGAAAAACTGTTTTTT.

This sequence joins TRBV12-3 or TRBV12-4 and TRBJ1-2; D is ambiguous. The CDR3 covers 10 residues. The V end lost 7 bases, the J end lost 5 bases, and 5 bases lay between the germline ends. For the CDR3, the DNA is TGTGCCAGCATTAGGTATGGCTACACCTTC. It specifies CASIRYGYTF.

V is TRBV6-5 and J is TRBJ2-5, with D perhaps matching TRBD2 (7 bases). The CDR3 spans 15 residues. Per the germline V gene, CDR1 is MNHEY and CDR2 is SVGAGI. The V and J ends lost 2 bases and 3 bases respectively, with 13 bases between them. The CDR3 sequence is CASSYGSGGKETQYF. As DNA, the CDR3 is TGTGCCAGCAGTTACGGCTCGGGGGGCAAAGAGACCCAGTACTTC.